The 22 T cell receptor beta chains below all came from one sample that was sequenced in a study of T cells in Graves' hyperthyroidism and ophthalmopathy. RNA transcripts yielded amplified TCR beta CDR3 regions. The TCR CDR3 first-round RT-PCR relied on the HTBI primer set. TCRdb ran MiXCR on the multiplex PCR reads and lists one entry per CDR3 protein. The sample contains around 100,000 distinct CDR3 sequences, less than 55% of which appear only once. Specimen: blood. The source of these receptors is a middle-aged man with Graves' hyperthyroidism.

This clonotype has at least ten counts. This chain links TRBV9 with TRBJ2-1; D may be TRBD1 or TRBD2 (5 bases each). This CDR3 spans 15 amino acids. CDR1 and CDR2 from the germline V gene are SGDLS and YYNGEE. The germline V and J ends were trimmed by 3 bases and 4 bases, with 14 bases remaining between them. Written as DNA, the CDR3 is TGTGCCAGCAGCGGGGGTGGTGGGGGTTACAATGAGCAGTTCTTC. Its translation is CASSGGGGGYNEQFF.

This clonotype was recorded many times. The rearrangement links TRBV6-5 to TRBJ1-1, with a possible D match to TRBD1 (6 bases). V was shortened by 3 bases and J by 0 bases, with 11 bases between the two germline ends. The CDR3 is 15 residues long. Germline-derived CDR1 and CDR2 are MNHEY and SVGAGI. The CDR3 is CASSYSTGLNTEAFF. DNA for the CDR3: TGTGCCAGCAGTTATTCTACAGGGTTGAACACTGAAGCTTTCTTT.

V usage is TRBV7-2 and J usage is TRBJ2-1; 14 bases agree with TRBD2. The junction had 11 bases not matched to a gene; V was cut back by 5 bases and J by 8 bases. Germline V lookup: CDR1 SGHTA, CDR2 FQGNSA. This CDR3 has 17 residues. CDR3 sequence: CASSLPTSGGASDEQFF. The CDR3 DNA sequence: TGTGCCAGCAGCCTACCGACTAGCGGGGGGGCTTCGGATGAGCAGTTCTTC.

J is TRBJ2-7 and V is TRBV10-1; 10 bases are a match to TRBD2. The CDR3 spans 13 residues. Germline values: CDR1 WNHNN, CDR2 SYGVQD (reference sequence). The trim removed 7 bases at V and 5 bases at J, leaving 5 bases unmatched. This CDR3 reads CASKAGGIHEQYF. The CDR3 DNA sequence: TGCGCCAGCAAAGCGGGAGGGATCCACGAGCAGTACTTC.

The chain is built from TRBV11-2 and TRBJ1-6, with D perhaps TRBD1 (6 bases). Germline V lookup: CDR1 SGHAT, CDR2 FQNNGV. The length of the CDR3 is 15 residues. Trimming stripped 5 bases from V and 10 bases from J, with 18 bases between. DNA for the CDR3: TGTGCCAGCAGCCTTCTCGGGGGCGATGTCTCACCCCTCCACTTT. Amino acid sequence: CASSLLGGDVSPLHF. Supplemented by reference TRBV11-2 and TRBJ1-6, the full variable domain reads EAGVAQSPRYKIIEKRQSVAFWCNPISGHATLYWYQQILGQGPKLLIQFQNNGVVDDSQLPKDRFSAERLKGVDSTLKIQPAKLEDSAVYLCASSLLGGDVSPLHFGNGTRLTVT.

J is TRBJ2-6 and V is TRBV11-3, with a possible D match to TRBD1 (6 bases). Deletions cut 6 bases from V and 15 bases from J, with 9 bases between. Per germline, CDR1 SGHNT and CDR2 YENEEA. This CDR3 comprises 10 residues. The CDR3 protein is CASRPTGLTF. The CDR3, as DNA: TGTGCCAGCAGACCGACAGGCCTGACTTTC.

This clonotype showed up many times. The chain has TRBV11-2 and TRBJ2-1; D ambiguous. Per the germline V gene, CDR1 is SGHAT and CDR2 is FQNNGV. V lost 1 base and J 6 bases, leaving 7 bases between the germline ends. The CDR3 spans 13 residues. CDR3 in DNA: TGTGCCAGCAGCTTAGCTAGGACCAATGAGCAGTTCTTC. Its protein product is CASSLARTNEQFF.

This clonotype was seen many times. The chain has TRBV2 and TRBJ1-2; no clear D. Trimming shortened V by 11 bases and J by 3 bases, and 25 bases separated the two germline ends. The CDR3 length is 16 residues. Germline V gene lookup returns CDR1 SNHLY and CDR2 FYNNEI. DNA for the CDR3: TGTGCCGGACTGCCGGCTGCCTCGCCGATTGACTATGGCTACACCTTC. Its translation is CAGLPAASPIDYGYTF.

The chain uses TRBV10-3 and TRBJ2-2; D gene uncertain. This CDR3 is built from 13 residues. The germline V gene has CDR1 ENHRY and CDR2 SYGVKD. V was shortened by 0 bases and J by 1 base, with 0 bases between the two germline ends. The CDR3 is CAISESNTGELFF. CDR3 in DNA: TGTGCCATCAGTGAGTCGAACACCGGGGAGCTGTTTTTT.

This clonotype was counted many times. This sequence joins TRBV2 and TRBJ2-5, with D possibly being TRBD2 (5 bases). CDR3 length: 14 amino acids. Trimming stripped 2 bases from V and 5 bases from J, with 12 bases between. Germline V lookup: CDR1 SNHLY, CDR2 FYNNEI. CDR3 amino acids: CASSETLARETQYF. The CDR3, as DNA: TGTGCCAGCAGTGAAACCCTAGCCCGGGAGACCCAGTACTTC. Full variable domain (rest looked up from reference TRBV2 and TRBJ2-5): EPEVTQTPSHQVTQMGQEVILRCVPISNHLYFYWYRQILGQKVEFLVSFYNNEISEKSEIFDDQFSVERPDGSNFTLKIRSTKLEDSAMYFCASSETLARETQYFGPGTRLLVL.

This clonotype appeared many times. The chain uses TRBV6-6 and TRBJ1-1; no clear D. The V end was cut by 7 bases, the J end by 4 bases, with 7 bases between. CDR3 size: 11 residues. Germline-derived CDR1 and CDR2 are MNHNY and SVGAGI (reference sequence). DNA for the CDR3: TGTGCCAGCAAACGCAGCACTGAAGCTTTCTTT. Its translation is CASKRSTEAFF.

The table lists this clonotype with many counts. V and J are TRBV7-8 and TRBJ1-2, with a weak D call TRBD1 (6 bases). Germline V gene data show CDR1 as SGHVS and CDR2 as FQNEAQ. V was pared by 3 bases and J by 4 bases, with 12 bases between. CDR3 size: 14 residues. In DNA, the CDR3 is TGTGCCAGCAGCTTGGGGGCCAAACTCTATGGCTACACCTTC. Its protein product is CASSLGAKLYGYTF.

This clonotype was counted many times. V usage is TRBV6-2 or TRBV6-3 and J usage is TRBJ2-2, with D perhaps matching TRBD1 or TRBD2 (5 bases each). The CDR3 totals 13 residues. The germline CDR1 and CDR2 sequences are MNHEY and SVGEGT. The V and J ends lost 6 bases and 8 bases respectively, with 13 bases between them. CDR3 sequence: CASSKPWGGELFF. The CDR3 bases are TGTGCCAGCAGCAAGCCGTGGGGGGGGGAGCTGTTTTTT.

This clonotype has only one observation. This sequence joins TRBV7-9 and TRBJ1-2; 8 bases are shared with TRBD1. The germline CDR1 and CDR2 sequences are SEHNR and FQNEAQ (reference sequence). V was clipped by 3 bases and J by 7 bases; unmatched bases: 4. There are 13 residues in the CDR3. This CDR3 is CASSLGGTGGYTF. In DNA, the CDR3 is TGTGCCAGCAGCTTGGGGGGGACAGGTGGCTACACCTTC.

This clonotype was observed at least ten times. This chain joins TRBV20-1 and TRBJ1-2, with 9 bases matching TRBD1. J was trimmed by 8 bases and V by 3 bases; bases with no gene match: 10. Germline CDR1 and CDR2: DFQATT and SNEGSKA (reference sequence). The CDR3 spans 14 residues. CDR3 sequence (DNA): TGCAGTGCTAGCCCCATGGACAGGGGTGAAGGCTACACCTTC. As protein: CSASPMDRGEGYTF.

Ten or more counts support this clonotype. The CDR3 nucleotides read TGCAGCGTAGCGGGACACAAGACCTACGAGCAGTACTTC. This encodes CSVAGHKTYEQYF. The rearrangement uses TRBV29-1 and TRBJ2-7; tentatively, D is TRBD2 (7 bases). The V end lost 6 bases, the J end lost 2 bases, and 14 bases lay between the germline ends. The CDR3 extends over 13 amino acids. Germline lookup yields CDR1 SQVTM and CDR2 ANQGSEA.

This clonotype was seen many times. The chain carries TRBV12-3 or TRBV12-4 and TRBJ2-1; 9 bases match TRBD1. V dropped 4 bases and J dropped 1; count of bases not matched to a gene: 8. CDR3 size: 17 residues. CDR3 residues: CASSSDRGGGSYNEQFF. The DNA of the CDR3 is TGTGCCAGCAGTTCGGACAGGGGAGGAGGGTCCTACAATGAGCAGTTCTTC.

This chain connects TRBV19 to TRBJ1-4, with D possibly TRBD1 on 5 matching bases. Trimming cost V 8 bases and J 3 bases, with 16 bases left between them. Germline V CDR1 and CDR2: LNHDA, SQIVND (reference sequence). The CDR3 has 15 amino acids. CDR3 nucleotide sequence: TGTGCCAGTGGCCGGGGGAACGGGGCTAATGAAAAACTGTTTTTT. It encodes CASGRGNGANEKLFF.

To note about this clonotype: The junction does not match germline at one end; this may be a read error. The chain has TRBV19 and TRBJ1-5; D call uncertain. This CDR3 region has 12 residues. Per germline, CDR1 LNHDA and CDR2 SQIVND (reference sequence). The CDR3 here is CVTSKGNRPQHF. The CDR3 DNA reads as TGTGTCACCTCGAAGGGCAATCGGCCCCAGCATTTT.

In its sample, this clonotype was seen many times. V and J are TRBV20-1 and TRBJ2-5; the match to TRBD2 covers 9 bases. The V and J ends lost 2 bases and 4 bases, in that order; junction bases with no gene match: 2. CDR1 and CDR2 (germline): DFQATT, SNEGSKA (reference sequence). The CDR3 is 13 residues long. The CDR3 sequence: CSARRRGGETQYF. The CDR3 DNA is TGCAGTGCTAGAAGGCGGGGGGGAGAGACCCAGTACTTC.

This clonotype was seen repeatedly, ten times or more. The rearrangement links TRBV7-3 to TRBJ2-7; unclear D gene. V was pared by 6 bases and J by 3 bases, with 3 bases between. The CDR3 covers 10 residues. The germline V gene has CDR1 SGHTA and CDR2 FQGTGA. This CDR3 is CASSYYEQYF. CDR3 bases: TGTGCCAGCAGTTACTACGAGCAGTACTTC.

In this sample, this clonotype turned up many times. CDR3 loop: CASSLLTGLSYEQYF. Written as DNA, the CDR3 is TGTGCCAGCAGCTTGTTGACAGGGCTCTCCTACGAGCAGTACTTC. The chain uses TRBV5-6 and TRBJ2-7, with 7 bases lining up with TRBD1. Germline lookup yields CDR1 SGHDT and CDR2 YYEEEE. V shed 1 base, J shed 0 bases, and the junction held 4 bases outside the gene matches. CDR3 size: 15 residues.